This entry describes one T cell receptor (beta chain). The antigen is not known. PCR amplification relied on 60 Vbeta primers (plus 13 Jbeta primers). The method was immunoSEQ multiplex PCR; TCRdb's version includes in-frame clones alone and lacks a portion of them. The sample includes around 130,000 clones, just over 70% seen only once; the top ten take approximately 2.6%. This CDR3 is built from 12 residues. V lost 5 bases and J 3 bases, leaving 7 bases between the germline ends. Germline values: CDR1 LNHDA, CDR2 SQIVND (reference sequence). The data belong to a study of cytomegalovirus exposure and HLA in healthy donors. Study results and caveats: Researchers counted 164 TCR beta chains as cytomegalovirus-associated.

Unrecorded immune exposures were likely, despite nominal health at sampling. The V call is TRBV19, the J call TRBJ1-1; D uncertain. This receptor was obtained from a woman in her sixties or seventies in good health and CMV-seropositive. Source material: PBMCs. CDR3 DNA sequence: TGTGCCAGTAGTCCTCTTCACACTGAAGCTTTCTTT. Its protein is CASSPLHTEAFF.